The T cell receptor (beta chain) described here comes from a study of shared clonotypes between healthy human individuals. On the study more broadly: A donor's plate count was three for CD4 naive and three for CD4 memory; CD8 naive had two and CD8 memory one. General observations from the study: Only a few donors were included, so the genetic and exposure-history diversity represented was limited.

Subsets obtained from CD4+ cells comprised CD45RA+ naive and CD45RA-negative memory cells. Generated by immunoSEQ multiplex PCR, the TCRdb table keeps only in-frame clones and is missing some. This table has 980,000 or so clones, approximately 80% appearing once. As concerns this clone: Its specificity is not known.

The trim removed 3 bases at V and 3 bases at J, leaving 9 bases unmatched. The CDR3 has 15 amino acids. Germline V gives CDR1 GTSNPN, CDR2 SVGIG (reference sequence). This clonotype was sampled from a man aged 18-30 years in good health. Sample: memory CD4+ T cells sorted from blood. Subset denoted: CD45RA-negative fraction. The chain has TRBV30 and TRBJ2-7, with 9 bases fitting TRBD1. The CDR3 sequence is CAWRGPGQGNYEQYF. Here the CDR3 DNA reads TGTGCCTGGAGGGGACCGGGACAGGGTAACTACGAGCAGTACTTC.